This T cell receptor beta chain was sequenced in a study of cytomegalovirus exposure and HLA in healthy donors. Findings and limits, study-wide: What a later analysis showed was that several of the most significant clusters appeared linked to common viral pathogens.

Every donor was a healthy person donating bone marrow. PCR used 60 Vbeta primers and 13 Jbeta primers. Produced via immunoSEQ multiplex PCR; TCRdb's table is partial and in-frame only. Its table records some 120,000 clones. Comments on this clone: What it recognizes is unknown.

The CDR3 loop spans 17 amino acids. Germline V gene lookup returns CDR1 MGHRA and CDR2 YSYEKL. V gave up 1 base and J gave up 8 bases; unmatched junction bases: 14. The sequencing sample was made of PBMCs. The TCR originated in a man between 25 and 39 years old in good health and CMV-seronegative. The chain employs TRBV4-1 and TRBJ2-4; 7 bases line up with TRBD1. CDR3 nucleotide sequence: TGCGCCAGCAGCCAAGCCCCCGGGACAGCCGAGGGATACATTCAGTACTTC. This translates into CASSQAPGTAEGYIQYF.